The sequence of this T cell receptor beta chain was determined in a study of T cell repertoires in cytomegalovirus infection. Study overall: Based on public TCR beta signatures, there were indications of CMV infection and of a matching HLA type.

This clonotype was counted at least ten times. Its matching antigen is unknown. CDR3 length: 16 residues. V dropped 1 base and J dropped 2 bases, with 14 bases sitting between them. Germline CDR1 and CDR2: LNHNV and YYDKDF (reference sequence). Study-level points and caveats: Individuals carrying CMV plus the relevant HLA were identified by cumulative frequency of public TCR beta families. HLA-C-restricted, CMV-specific TCR beta clonotypes were dominant ex vivo.

A single record per CDR3 protein comes from TCRdb applying MiXCR to the reads. The sample yields 500,000 to 600,000 distinct CDR3 sequences, 15% to 20% seen once. This sequence originates from a human donor in good health (CMV status not recorded). Some clones in this sample may be carry-over from other donors' samples. Source material: CD8+ T cells from PBMCs. V is TRBV15 and J is TRBJ1-1; D gene ambiguous. The CDR3 reads CATSRGARAENTEAFF. Written as DNA, the CDR3 is TGTGCCACCAGCAGAGGGGCGCGGGCCGAAAACACTGAAGCTTTCTTT.